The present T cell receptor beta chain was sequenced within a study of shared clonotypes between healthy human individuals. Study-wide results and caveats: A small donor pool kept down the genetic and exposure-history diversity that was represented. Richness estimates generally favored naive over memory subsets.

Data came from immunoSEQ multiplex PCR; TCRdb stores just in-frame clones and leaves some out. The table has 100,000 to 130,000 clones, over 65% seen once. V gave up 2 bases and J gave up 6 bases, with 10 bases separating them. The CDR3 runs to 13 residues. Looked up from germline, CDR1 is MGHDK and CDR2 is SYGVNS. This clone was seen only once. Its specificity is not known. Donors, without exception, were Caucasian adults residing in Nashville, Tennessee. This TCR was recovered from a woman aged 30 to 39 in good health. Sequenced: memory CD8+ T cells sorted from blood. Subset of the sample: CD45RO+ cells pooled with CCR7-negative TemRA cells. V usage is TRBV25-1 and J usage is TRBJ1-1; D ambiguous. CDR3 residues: CASSELGEPEAFF. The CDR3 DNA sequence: TGTGCCAGCAGTGAACTCGGGGAGCCTGAAGCTTTCTTT.